Below, one TCR beta chain is given with its context. As yet, its antigen is unknown. CD4+ naive, central memory, regulatory and stem cell-like memory subsets were isolated by sorting on CD45RO/CCR7/CD25/CD127/CD95/CD27. Reverse transcription of all isolated RNA meant that expressed TCRB transcripts were sequenced. Regulatory, naive and central memory T cell samples averaged approximately 3.5 million reads. Method: immunoSEQ multiplex PCR; TCRdb's copy keeps in-frame clones and lacks some. The data hold around 70,000 clones, with 45% to 50% observed a single time. The sample comes from a study of beta chain features in type 1 diabetes. Findings of the study overall: When Type 1 diabetes patients were examined, their TCRB CDR3s proved moderately but significantly shorter in all four CD4+ subsets.

Sequencing was carried out using central memory CD4+ T cells from blood. The source is a man younger than 40 with type 1 diabetes.

CDR3 sequence reads: CASSVLDGDYGYTF. CDR3 coding DNA: TGTGCCAGCAGCGTACTGGACGGGGACTATGGCTACACCTTC. This chain links TRBV9 with TRBJ1-2, with D unresolved. V lost 1 base, J lost 3 bases, and 10 bases lay in between. The CDR3 spans 14 residues. CDR1 is SGDLS, CDR2 YYNGEE, per germline.